This is a list of T cell receptor beta chains from one sample in a study of cytomegalovirus exposure and HLA in healthy donors. TCRdb's table, derived via immunoSEQ multiplex PCR, lists solely in-frame clones and lacks some. This table has roughly 120,000 clones, 77% appearing once. What was sequenced was PBMCs. The source of these receptors is a man between 18 and 35 years old in good health and CMV-seropositive. The CDR3 runs from the conserved cysteine through the conserved F or W. Each record gives: CDR3 length, D gene, J gene, clone size, V gene, CDR3 DNA, CDR3 protein. The D gene is left open where the match is weak. Size is omitted from some rows. Given values are once, few, many or a class for expanded clones.

len: 14
d_gene: .
j_gene: TRBJ2-6
abundance: .
v_gene: TRBV4-1
CDR3nt: TGCGCCAGCAATAGGGATCTTGGGGCCAACGGCCTGACTTTC
CDR3aa: CASNRDLGANGLTF

len: 13
d_gene: TRBD1
j_gene: TRBJ2-7
abundance: .
v_gene: TRBV4-1
CDR3nt: TGCGCCAGCTCGGGACAGGGGGCCAACGAGCAGTACTTC
CDR3aa: CASSGQGANEQYF

len: 18
d_gene: TRBD2
j_gene: TRBJ2-2
abundance: .
v_gene: TRBV9
CDR3nt: TGTGCCAGCAGCGTAGAGGGGTGGGGGGGGGAGAACACCGGGGAGCTGTTTTTT
CDR3aa: CASSVEGWGGENTGELFF

len: 14
d_gene: TRBD1
j_gene: TRBJ2-1
abundance: .
v_gene: TRBV2
CDR3nt: TGTGCCAGCAAAGCCGGGACAGGGAACAATGAGCAGTTCTTC
CDR3aa: CASKAGTGNNEQFF

len: 11
d_gene: .
j_gene: TRBJ1-3
abundance: .
v_gene: TRBV30
CDR3nt: TGTGCCTGGAGCAACTCAAACACCATATATTTT
CDR3aa: CAWSNSNTIYF

len: 10
d_gene: .
j_gene: TRBJ1-2
abundance: .
v_gene: TRBV20-1
CDR3nt: TGCAAAATTACAGGGCTGGGCTACACCTTC
CDR3aa: CKITGLGYTF

len: 15
d_gene: TRBD1
j_gene: TRBJ1-4
abundance: .
v_gene: TRBV28
CDR3nt: TGTGCCAGCAGTTCAGTCGGGACAGTAAAGGGAAAACTGTTTTTT
CDR3aa: CASSSVGTVKGKLFF

len: 15
d_gene: TRBD2
j_gene: TRBJ2-3
abundance: few
v_gene: TRBV6-4
CDR3nt: TGTGCCAGCAGTGGAATAGCGGGACACTCCGATACGCAGTATTTT
CDR3aa: CASSGIAGHSDTQYF

len: 13
d_gene: TRBD1
j_gene: TRBJ1-2
abundance: few
v_gene: TRBV28
CDR3nt: TGTGCCAGCAAGTCGGGACAGCGCTATGGCTACACCTTC
CDR3aa: CASKSGQRYGYTF

len: 15
d_gene: TRBD1
j_gene: TRBJ2-7
abundance: .
v_gene: TRBV18
CDR3nt: TGTGCCAGCTCACCACAGCGGACAGGGATGTACGAGCAGTACTTC
CDR3aa: CASSPQRTGMYEQYF

len: 14
d_gene: TRBD2
j_gene: TRBJ2-7
abundance: .
v_gene: TRBV11-2
CDR3nt: TGTGCCAGCAGCTCCGGGACTAGAAATCTCGAGCAGTACTTC
CDR3aa: CASSSGTRNLEQYF

len: 15
d_gene: .
j_gene: TRBJ2-7
abundance: .
v_gene: TRBV28
CDR3nt: TGTGCCAGCAGTTTCCTGAGAAGGGCGGGGTACGAGCAGTACTTC
CDR3aa: CASSFLRRAGYEQYF

len: 15
d_gene: .
j_gene: TRBJ2-7
abundance: .
v_gene: TRBV9
CDR3nt: TGTGCCAGCAGCGTAAGAGGCGGGAACTCCTACGAGCAGTACTTC
CDR3aa: CASSVRGGNSYEQYF

len: 15
d_gene: TRBD2
j_gene: TRBJ2-5
abundance: .
v_gene: TRBV18
CDR3nt: TGTGCCAGCTCACCACCCGGCGGGAGGTTGGAGACCCAGTACTTC
CDR3aa: CASSPPGGRLETQYF

len: 13
d_gene: .
j_gene: TRBJ2-5
abundance: .
v_gene: TRBV5-1
CDR3nt: TGCGCCAGCAGCTTGGGACTAACAGAGACCCAGTACTTC
CDR3aa: CASSLGLTETQYF

len: 15
d_gene: TRBD2
j_gene: TRBJ2-3
abundance: once
v_gene: TRBV19
CDR3nt: TGTGCCAGTAGTAGTGAAGAGCGGGGGTTAGATACGCAGTATTTT
CDR3aa: CASSSEERGLDTQYF

len: 14
d_gene: .
j_gene: TRBJ1-1
abundance: .
v_gene: TRBV5-4
CDR3nt: TGTGCCAGCAGCCTCATGAGTACGAACACTGAAGCTTTCTTT
CDR3aa: CASSLMSTNTEAFF

len: 12
d_gene: .
j_gene: TRBJ1-1
abundance: few
v_gene: TRBV2
CDR3nt: TGTGCCAGCGCGGAGGACGGTAATGAAGCTTTCTTT
CDR3aa: CASAEDGNEAFF

len: 14
d_gene: TRBD1
j_gene: TRBJ1-4
abundance: .
v_gene: TRBV10-3
CDR3nt: TGTGCCATCAGTGAGGAGGGGGCGAGTGAAAAACTGTTTTTT
CDR3aa: CAISEEGASEKLFF

len: 12
d_gene: .
j_gene: TRBJ1-1
abundance: .
v_gene: TRBV28
CDR3nt: TGTGCCAGCAGTTTACTAGGCACTGAAGCTTTCTTT
CDR3aa: CASSLLGTEAFF

len: 13
d_gene: .
j_gene: TRBJ1-1
abundance: .
v_gene: TRBV9
CDR3nt: TGTGCCAGCAGCGTAGACAGGGACACTGAAGCTTTCTTT
CDR3aa: CASSVDRDTEAFF

len: 12
d_gene: .
j_gene: TRBJ2-7
abundance: .
v_gene: TRBV19
CDR3nt: TGTGCCAGTAGTATGGCCGGGTCCGAGCAGTACTTC
CDR3aa: CASSMAGSEQYF

len: 19
d_gene: TRBD2
j_gene: TRBJ2-1
abundance: .
v_gene: TRBV6-1
CDR3nt: TGTGCCAGCAGTGGCCGGGACAGGGTCCCTAGCGGGGGGTACAATGAGCAGTTCTTC
CDR3aa: CASSGRDRVPSGGYNEQFF

len: 15
d_gene: .
j_gene: TRBJ2-7
abundance: .
v_gene: TRBV5-1
CDR3nt: TGCGCCAGCAGCTTGGAGGGGGTGATCTCCTACGAGCAGTACTTC
CDR3aa: CASSLEGVISYEQYF

len: 14
d_gene: TRBD1
j_gene: TRBJ1-1
abundance: .
v_gene: TRBV14
CDR3nt: TGTGCCAGCAGCCGCCCCGGACAGGGAAGGAAAGCTTTCTTT
CDR3aa: CASSRPGQGRKAFF

len: 15
d_gene: TRBD2
j_gene: TRBJ2-7
abundance: .
v_gene: TRBV13
CDR3nt: TGTGCCAGCAGCTTGTTGGCGGGAGGACTCTACGAGCAGTACTTC
CDR3aa: CASSLLAGGLYEQYF

len: 16
d_gene: .
j_gene: TRBJ2-3
abundance: .
v_gene: TRBV28
CDR3nt: TGTGCCAGCAGTTTAATGTCGGGGTCGACGACAGATACGCAGTATTTT
CDR3aa: CASSLMSGSTTDTQYF

len: 15
d_gene: TRBD2
j_gene: TRBJ2-7
abundance: few
v_gene: TRBV5-6
CDR3nt: TGTGCCAGCAGCTTAACCGGGACTAGGGTTGTCGAGCAGTACTTC
CDR3aa: CASSLTGTRVVEQYF

len: 17
d_gene: TRBD2
j_gene: TRBJ2-1
abundance: once
v_gene: TRBV19
CDR3nt: TGTGCCAGTAGTGTCAGACCTAGCGGGGGGACAAACAATGAGCAGTTCTTC
CDR3aa: CASSVRPSGGTNNEQFF

len: 13
d_gene: .
j_gene: TRBJ1-1
abundance: .
v_gene: TRBV19
CDR3nt: TGTGCCAGTAGTAAAGAGGCGAACACTGAAGCTTTCTTT
CDR3aa: CASSKEANTEAFF

len: 14
d_gene: TRBD1
j_gene: TRBJ1-1
abundance: few
v_gene: TRBV19
CDR3nt: TGTGCCAGTAGTTGGGGACAGAAGAACACTGAAGCTTTCTTT
CDR3aa: CASSWGQKNTEAFF

len: 14
d_gene: .
j_gene: TRBJ1-1
abundance: .
v_gene: TRBV6-5
CDR3nt: TGTGCCAGCAGTTTTAGGGGAAGGGAAACTGAAGCTTTCTTT
CDR3aa: CASSFRGRETEAFF

len: 13
d_gene: .
j_gene: TRBJ1-1
abundance: .
v_gene: TRBV6-5
CDR3nt: TGTGCCAGCAGTCCCGGGGGGAACACTGAAGCTTTCTTT
CDR3aa: CASSPGGNTEAFF

len: 14
d_gene: TRBD2
j_gene: TRBJ2-7
abundance: few
v_gene: TRBV6-6
CDR3nt: TGTGCCACCGAAACCCGGGGGGATACCTACGAGCAGTACTTC
CDR3aa: CATETRGDTYEQYF

len: 15
d_gene: TRBD1
j_gene: TRBJ1-2
abundance: .
v_gene: TRBV5-8
CDR3nt: TGTGCCAGCAGCAGAGGACAGGGGGTAGACTATGGCTACACCTTC
CDR3aa: CASSRGQGVDYGYTF

len: 15
d_gene: .
j_gene: TRBJ2-2
abundance: once
v_gene: TRBV2
CDR3nt: TGTGCCAGCAGTGCCCATGAGGCGGACACCGGGGAGCTGTTTTTT
CDR3aa: CASSAHEADTGELFF

len: 12
d_gene: .
j_gene: TRBJ2-2
abundance: .
v_gene: TRBV29-1
CDR3nt: TGCAGCGTTACCGGGAGCACCGGGGAGCTGTTTTTT
CDR3aa: CSVTGSTGELFF

len: 14
d_gene: .
j_gene: TRBJ2-1
abundance: .
v_gene: TRBV19
CDR3nt: TGTGCCAGTAGAGGGGGGGACCACCTCAATGAGCAGTTCTTC
CDR3aa: CASRGGDHLNEQFF

len: 13
d_gene: .
j_gene: TRBJ2-7
abundance: .
v_gene: TRBV7-2
CDR3nt: TGTGCCAGCAGCTTAGCGACTAGTCGCGAGCAGTACTTC
CDR3aa: CASSLATSREQYF

len: 16
d_gene: .
j_gene: TRBJ2-1
abundance: once
v_gene: TRBV2
CDR3nt: TGTGCCAGCAGTGGGGGACCAGGGGCCCTTCTATATGAGCAGTTCTTC
CDR3aa: CASSGGPGALLYEQFF

len: 15
d_gene: TRBD2
j_gene: TRBJ2-7
abundance: .
v_gene: TRBV7-9
CDR3nt: TGTGCCAGCAGCTCCACTAGCGGCCCTTCCTACGAGCAGTACTTC
CDR3aa: CASSSTSGPSYEQYF

len: 14
d_gene: TRBD1
j_gene: TRBJ1-5
abundance: .
v_gene: TRBV18
CDR3nt: TGTGCCAGCTCACCCGGACAGGGGAATCAGCCCCAGCATTTT
CDR3aa: CASSPGQGNQPQHF

len: 15
d_gene: TRBD1
j_gene: TRBJ1-1
abundance: .
v_gene: TRBV11-1
CDR3nt: TGTGCCAGCAGCTTAGCGACAGGGCTGAACACTGAAGCTTTCTTT
CDR3aa: CASSLATGLNTEAFF

len: 15
d_gene: .
j_gene: TRBJ1-3
abundance: .
v_gene: TRBV7-9
CDR3nt: TGTGCCAGCAACCACAGGGTTTTATCTGGAAGCACCATATATTTT
CDR3aa: CASNHRVLSGSTIYF

len: 16
d_gene: TRBD1
j_gene: TRBJ2-2
abundance: few
v_gene: TRBV11-3
CDR3nt: TGTGCCAGCAGCTTTACTAGGACAGGGGTCGTCGGGGAGCTGTTTTTT
CDR3aa: CASSFTRTGVVGELFF

len: 15
d_gene: .
j_gene: TRBJ1-2
abundance: .
v_gene: TRBV7-9
CDR3nt: TGTGCCAGCAGCAACGGACAGTACTCGAACTATGGCTACACCTTC
CDR3aa: CASSNGQYSNYGYTF

len: 15
d_gene: .
j_gene: TRBJ2-3
abundance: .
v_gene: TRBV5-1
CDR3nt: TGCGCCAGCAGCGGGCCCACAGGGCTGACAGATACGCAGTATTTT
CDR3aa: CASSGPTGLTDTQYF

len: 16
d_gene: .
j_gene: TRBJ2-1
abundance: few
v_gene: TRBV9
CDR3nt: TGTGCCAGCAGCCCCCACCCGGAGCCCCCCTACAATGAGCAGTTCTTC
CDR3aa: CASSPHPEPPYNEQFF

len: 14
d_gene: .
j_gene: TRBJ1-3
abundance: .
v_gene: TRBV30
CDR3nt: TGTGCCTGGAGTGTACTCCAGGCTCGGAACACCATATATTTT
CDR3aa: CAWSVLQARNTIYF

len: 19
d_gene: TRBD2
j_gene: TRBJ2-3
abundance: few
v_gene: TRBV11-2
CDR3nt: TGTGCCAGCAGCTTACCCCAGGTTGCTCGGATAGCGGGAGTTGATACGCAGTATTTT
CDR3aa: CASSLPQVARIAGVDTQYF

len: 14
d_gene: .
j_gene: TRBJ2-2
abundance: .
v_gene: TRBV5-1
CDR3nt: TGCGCCAGCAGCCCAGGACCGGAGGGCGGGGAGCTGTTTTTT
CDR3aa: CASSPGPEGGELFF

len: 15
d_gene: TRBD1
j_gene: TRBJ1-1
abundance: .
v_gene: TRBV5-4
CDR3nt: TGTGCCAGCAGTAATATCGAGACAGGGGGCTTTCGAGCTTTCTTT
CDR3aa: CASSNIETGGFRAFF

len: 15
d_gene: .
j_gene: TRBJ2-1
abundance: .
v_gene: TRBV11-2
CDR3nt: TGTGCCAGCAGCTTAGATCGAGTAGCTTTGGGTGAGCAGTTCTTC
CDR3aa: CASSLDRVALGEQFF